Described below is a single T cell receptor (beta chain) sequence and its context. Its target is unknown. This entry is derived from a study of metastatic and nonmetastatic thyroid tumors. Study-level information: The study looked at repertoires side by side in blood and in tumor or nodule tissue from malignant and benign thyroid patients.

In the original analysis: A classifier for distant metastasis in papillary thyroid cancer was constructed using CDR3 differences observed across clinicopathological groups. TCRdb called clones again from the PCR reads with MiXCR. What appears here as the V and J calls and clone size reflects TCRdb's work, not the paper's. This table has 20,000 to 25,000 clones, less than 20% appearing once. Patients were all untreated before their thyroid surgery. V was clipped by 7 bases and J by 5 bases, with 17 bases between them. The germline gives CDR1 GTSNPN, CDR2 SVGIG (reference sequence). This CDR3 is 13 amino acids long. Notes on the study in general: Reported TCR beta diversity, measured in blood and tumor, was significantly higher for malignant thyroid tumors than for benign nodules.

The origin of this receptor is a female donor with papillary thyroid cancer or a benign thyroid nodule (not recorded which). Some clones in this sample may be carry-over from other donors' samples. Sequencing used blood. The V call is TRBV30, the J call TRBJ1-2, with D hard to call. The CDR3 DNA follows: TGTGCCTCTGCACCGGGTTTCGGATATGGCTACACCTTC. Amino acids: CASAPGFGYGYTF.